The TCR beta chain described here comes from a study of OX40 agonist ivuxolimab in advanced cancers. Comments on this clone: No antigen is known for it.

The study's findings and limits: Both blood CD4+ and CD8+ T cells showed clonal growth by week 6 at 0.1 to 3.0 mg/kg. The 0.1-3.0 mg/kg partial responders had among the lowest clonal expansion.

Germline CDR1 is SGHRS and CDR2 is YFSETQ. The CDR3 is 15 amino acids. The V and J ends lost 7 bases and 1 base respectively, with 16 bases between them. TCRdb's copy holds only in-frame clones and misses some; the assay was immunoSEQ multiplex PCR. The sample yields approximately 96,000 clones, around 90% seen once. The receptor comes from an adult with an advanced solid tumor such as melanoma, head and neck, liver or kidney cancer. The J gene is TRBJ2-3, the V gene TRBV5-1; the D gene is possibly TRBD2 (6 bases). The material sequenced was CD4+ or CD8+ T cells sorted from blood, taken in a trial of the OX40 agonist ivuxolimab. The CDR3 reads CASGVGLTGTDTQYF. The CDR3 coding sequence is TGCGCCAGCGGCGTGGGACTTACAGGCACAGATACGCAGTATTTT.